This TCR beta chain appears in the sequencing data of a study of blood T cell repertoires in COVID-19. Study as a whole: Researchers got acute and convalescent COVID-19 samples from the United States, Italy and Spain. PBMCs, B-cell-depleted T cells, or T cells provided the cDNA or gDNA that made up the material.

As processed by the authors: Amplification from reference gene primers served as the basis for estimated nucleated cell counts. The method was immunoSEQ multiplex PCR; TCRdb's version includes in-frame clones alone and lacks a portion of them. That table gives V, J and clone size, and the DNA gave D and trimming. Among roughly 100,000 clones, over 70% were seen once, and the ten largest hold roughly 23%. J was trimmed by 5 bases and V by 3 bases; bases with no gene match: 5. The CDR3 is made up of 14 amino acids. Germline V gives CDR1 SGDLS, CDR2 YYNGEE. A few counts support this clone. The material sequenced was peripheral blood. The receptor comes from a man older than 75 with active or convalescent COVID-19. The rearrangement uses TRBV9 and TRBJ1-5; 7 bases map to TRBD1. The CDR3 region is CASSAGTAYQPQHF. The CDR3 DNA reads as TGTGCCAGCAGCGCCGGGACAGCTTATCAGCCCCAGCATTTT.